This entry concerns a single T cell receptor beta chain. The sorted-subset replicate PCRs were given 150 to 250 ng DNA, which is 27,000 or so T cell genomes. The method was immunoSEQ multiplex PCR; TCRdb's version includes in-frame clones alone and lacks a portion of them. Among 2 million to 2.5 million clones listed, under 97% were seen once. This sample is drawn from a study of shared clonotypes between healthy human individuals. Germline V CDR1 and CDR2: SGHRS, YFSETQ. CDR3 length: 12 amino acids. The germline V and J ends were trimmed by 5 bases and 2 bases, with 8 bases remaining between them. The rearrangement joins TRBV5-1 to TRBJ2-7; D is unresolved. The sequence was collected from a man aged 18 to 29 in good health. The sample comprised naive CD4+ T cells sorted from blood. Subset given: CD45RA+ positively selected. The CDR3 coding sequence is TGCGCCAGCAGGGGCAGTACCTACGAGCAGTACTTC. Residues: CASRGSTYEQYF.